This T cell receptor beta chain is from a study of metastatic and nonmetastatic thyroid tumors. Study at large: For malignant and benign thyroid patients, tumor or nodule tissue and blood were the sources whose repertoires were compared.

In the authors' methods: Clinicopathological groups differed in CDR3, with these differences serving to build a distant-metastasis classifier for papillary thyroid cancer. TCRdb called clones again from the PCR reads with MiXCR. For this entry, the V and J calls and clone size follow TCRdb and not the study's own pipeline. The data show 45,000 to 65,000 clones, approximately 17% seen once. General study findings and limits: The study reportedly found significantly higher TCR beta diversity in malignant thyroid tumors than benign nodules, in blood and tumor.

This CDR3 contains 17 residues. Trimming took off 4 bases at V and 4 bases at J, with 20 bases between the two ends. Germline lookup yields CDR1 MNHNS and CDR2 SASEGT. To note about this clone: Its cognate antigen is unknown.

No treatment had been given to any patient before thyroid surgery. This receptor was identified in a female donor with papillary thyroid cancer or a benign thyroid nodule (not recorded which). Some clones in this sample may be carry-over from other donors' samples. Input material: blood. The chain couples TRBV6-1 to TRBJ2-1; tentatively, D is TRBD2 (6 bases). Written as DNA, the CDR3 is TGTGCCAGCAGTGGACGACTAGAGGGACTCTCATACAATGAGCAGTTCTTC. It yields the protein CASSGRLEGLSYNEQFF.